The next 10 T cell receptor beta chains were all read from a single sample in a study of human T cells and chemical hapten exposure. Via MiXCR, TCRdb re-called the RACE reads, giving one row per CDR3 protein. The repertoire consists of tens of thousands of distinct CDR3 sequences, with 10% occurring once and the leading ten covering 6.8%. Time point meaning: patch test 2, 6 weeks after DPC sensitization. Indicated treatment: therapeutic diphenylcyclopropenone sensitization with weekly scalp DPC. The material sequenced was whole blood, taken in connection with sensitization to the hapten diphenylcyclopropenone (DPC). The receptors derive from a woman in her 50s with alopecia areata. Some clones in this sample may be carry-over from other donors' samples.

The sample holds a few counts of this clonotype. This chain joins TRBV11-2 and TRBJ2-1; TRBD2 matches at 7 bases. Germline V gene sequence: CDR1 SGHAT, CDR2 FQNNGV. The CDR3 is 16 amino acids. V was pared by 0 bases and J by 6 bases, with 8 bases of the junction left unmatched. This CDR3 reads CASSLDGGRAGNEQFF. CDR3 sequence (DNA): TGTGCCAGCAGCTTAGATGGTGGGAGGGCCGGCAATGAGCAGTTCTTC.

A few counts support this clonotype. V is TRBV6-6 and J is TRBJ1-5; D gene unclear. CDR1 and CDR2 (germline): MNHNY, SVGAGI (reference sequence). The CDR3 contains 16 residues. The V and J ends lost 4 bases and 2 bases respectively, with 15 bases between them. The CDR3 sequence is CASSSWEAAGNQPQHF. In DNA, the CDR3 is TGTGCCAGCAGTTCCTGGGAGGCAGCGGGCAATCAGCCCCAGCATTTT.

This clonotype was counted ten times or more. The CDR3 loop is CASSQTGGGNQPQHF. Here the CDR3 DNA reads TGCGCCAGCAGCCAGACCGGCGGGGGCAATCAGCCCCAGCATTTT. This chain joins TRBV5-1 and TRBJ1-5; D remains ambiguous. The CDR3 totals 15 residues. CDR1 is SGHRS and CDR2 is YFSETQ in the germline V gene. Trimming shortened V by 4 bases and J by 2 bases, and 13 bases separated the two germline ends. The full variable domain, with the rest looked up from reference TRBV5-1 and TRBJ1-5, is KAGVTQTPRYLIKTRGQQVTLSCSPISGHRSVSWYQQTPGQGLQFLFEYFSETQRNKGNFPGRFSGRQFSNSRSEMNVSTLELGDSALYLCASSQTGGGNQPQHFGDGTRLSIL.

This clonotype has at least ten counts. V gene TRBV7-8 combines with J gene TRBJ1-1; TRBD1 might be the D (5 bases). With 4 bases removed from V and 2 bases from J, the gap between germline ends came to 23 bases. Germline lookup yields CDR1 SGHVS and CDR2 FQNEAQ. The CDR3 length is 18 residues. The CDR3 loop is CASSYQLPGRSSNTEAFF. For the CDR3, the DNA is TGTGCCAGCAGCTACCAACTACCGGGACGGTCATCAAACACTGAAGCTTTCTTT.

This clonotype was seen many times. This chain joins TRBV29-1 and TRBJ1-4; possibly TRBD1 for D (5 bases). This CDR3 region has 13 residues. With 6 bases removed from V and 12 bases from J, the gap between germline ends came to 20 bases. Germline loops: CDR1 SQVTM, CDR2 ANQGSEA. The CDR3: CSVMWGPLGELFF. CDR3 nucleotide sequence: TGCAGCGTCATGTGGGGCCCGCTCGGGGAACTGTTTTTT.

V is TRBV5-4 and J is TRBJ2-4, with a possible D match to TRBD1 (6 bases). V lost 4 bases and J lost 1, with 12 bases in between. Germline values: CDR1 SGHNT, CDR2 YYREEE (reference sequence). The CDR3 has 15 amino acids. CDR3 nucleotide sequence: TGTGCCAGCAGCATGGGGGCGGAGGCCAAAAACATTCAGTACTTC. Residues: CASSMGAEAKNIQYF.

As to this clonotype: This may stem from a read error, because a much larger clone lies one nucleotide away. The chain links TRBV29-1 to TRBJ1-2; D unclear. The CDR3 sequence is 15 residues long. Germline V gene sequence: CDR1 SQVTM, CDR2 ANQGSEA. V shed 4 bases and J shed 4 bases, with 19 bases lying between them. This CDR3 is CSVAAPIGYTYGYTF. CDR3 DNA: TGCAGCGTTGCAGCTCCAATAGGGTACACCTATGGCTACACCTTC.

The chain has TRBV10-3 and TRBJ2-1, with D tentatively TRBD1 (6 bases). The CDR3 is made up of 15 amino acids. Between the trimmed V and J ends, which lost 8 bases and 0 bases, there was a span of 14 bases. The germline V gene has CDR1 ENHRY and CDR2 SYGVKD. The CDR3: CAIRGQQSSYNEQFF. The CDR3 region has the DNA TGTGCCATCCGAGGACAGCAGAGCTCCTACAATGAGCAGTTCTTC.

This clonotype was observed a few times. The CDR3, as DNA: TGTGCCAGCAGTTCCCGGGGAGCCGAGCAGTACTTC. This codes for CASSSRGAEQYF. This chain joins TRBV12-3 or TRBV12-4 and TRBJ2-7; a weak D match, TRBD2 (5 bases). The CDR3 sequence is 12 residues long. V was cut by 4 bases and J by 6 bases, with 10 bases left in between.

There are many counts of this clonotype. The gene calls are TRBV6-6 and TRBJ1-1; no definite D call. CDR1 is MNHNY and CDR2 is SVGAGI in the germline V gene (reference sequence). The V and J ends lost 8 bases and 4 bases respectively, with 14 bases between them. The CDR3 extends over 13 amino acids. This CDR3 is CASGWGIITEAFF. In DNA, the CDR3 is TGTGCCAGCGGATGGGGAATAATCACTGAAGCTTTCTTT.